The 3 T cell receptor beta chains below were found in one sample sequenced in a study of T cell repertoires in ileal Crohn's disease. Libraries were prepared by immunoSEQ multiplex PCR; TCRdb keeps only in-frame clonotypes and omits some of them. The table lists around 15,000 clones, just over 70% of them singletons, with roughly 5% in the top ten. Sequenced: ileal tissue. The receptors were gathered from an adult with Crohn's disease.

The chain combines TRBV6-4 with TRBJ2-3, with 11 bases identical to TRBD2. This CDR3 region has 15 residues. Germline values: CDR1 MRHNA, CDR2 SNTAGT. V shed 6 bases and J 0 bases; nucleotides not matched to a gene: 2. In DNA form, the CDR3 reads TGTGCCAGCAGCAGGACTAGCGGGAGCACAGATACGCAGTATTTT. It is translated as CASSRTSGSTDTQYF.

The V and J genes are TRBV6-4 and TRBJ1-2; D not resolved. Trimming took 6 bases from V and 3 from J, leaving 5 bases between them. From germline, CDR1 is MRHNA and CDR2 SNTAGT. The CDR3 length is 11 residues. CDR3 DNA sequence: TGTGCCAGCAGGACTGACTATGGCTACACCTTC. Protein: CASRTDYGYTF.

The rearrangement uses TRBV28 and TRBJ2-5, with D possibly matching TRBD1 (7 bases). The germline V gene encodes CDR1 MDHEN and CDR2 SYDVKM. The CDR3 length is 14 residues. V shed 6 bases and J shed 4 bases, with 15 bases lying between them. The CDR3 here is CASSTQGGVETQYF. CDR3 bases: TGTGCCAGCAGCACCCAGGGGGGAGTAGAGACCCAGTACTTC.